Listed below are T cell receptor beta chains from one sample, sequenced in a study of graft-versus-host responses after intestinal transplantation. No antigen has been assigned to these receptors. The method was immunoSEQ multiplex PCR; TCRdb's version includes in-frame clones alone and lacks a portion of them. The data show tens of thousands of clones, about 93% seen once. Material: unstimulated CD4+ T cells sorted from spleen or lymph node cells, obtained before transplant. The receptors originated from a human donor who was the organ donor for an intestinal transplant. CDR3s include the opening cysteine and the closing phenylalanine or tryptophan. Fields, in order: clone size, J gene, D gene, CDR3 length, V gene, CDR3 DNA, CDR3 protein. A D gene is named only where the DNA matches it firmly. Clone sizes are given selectively: once, few, many, or a class where the clone is expanded.

abundance: .; j_gene: TRBJ1-4; d_gene: .; len: 14; v_gene: TRBV27; CDR3nt: TGTGCCAGCAGTTTATGGGGCAGAAATGAAAAACTGTTTTTT; CDR3aa: CASSLWGRNEKLFF
abundance: .; j_gene: TRBJ2-3; d_gene: TRBD2; len: 12; v_gene: TRBV6-1; CDR3nt: TGTGCCAGCAGTGTGGGGGGACTAGGTTCCTATTTT; CDR3aa: CASSVGGLGSYF
abundance: .; j_gene: TRBJ1-1; d_gene: .; len: 17; v_gene: TRBV27; CDR3nt: TGTGCCAGCAGTTTATCTCGCGTAGGGTCCCAGAACACTGAAGCTTTCTTT; CDR3aa: CASSLSRVGSQNTEAFF
abundance: once; j_gene: TRBJ2-1; d_gene: .; len: 16; v_gene: TRBV11-3; CDR3nt: TGTGCCAGCAGCTCGAGGGACGCTAGCTCCTACAATGAGCAGTTCTTC; CDR3aa: CASSSRDASSYNEQFF
abundance: .; j_gene: TRBJ1-5; d_gene: .; len: 20; v_gene: TRBV21-1; CDR3nt: TGTGCCAGCAGCAAAGAACCGGGACAGGGGGAATACGGTAGCAATCAGCCCCAGCATTTT; CDR3aa: CASSKEPGQGEYGSNQPQHF
abundance: .; j_gene: TRBJ2-2; d_gene: TRBD2; len: 16; v_gene: TRBV9; CDR3nt: TGTGCCAGCAGCGTAGGGGGAGGGCCGGTCGCCGGGGAGCTGTTTTTT; CDR3aa: CASSVGGGPVAGELFF
abundance: .; j_gene: TRBJ1-1; d_gene: .; len: 12; v_gene: TRBV28; CDR3nt: TGTGCCAGCAGCCGGTGGGACACTGAAGCTTTCTTT; CDR3aa: CASSRWDTEAFF
abundance: .; j_gene: TRBJ2-5; d_gene: TRBD1; len: 12; v_gene: TRBV6-7; CDR3nt: TGTGCCAGCAGACAGGGGGCAGAGACCCAGTACTTC; CDR3aa: CASRQGAETQYF
abundance: .; j_gene: TRBJ2-7; d_gene: TRBD2; len: 15; v_gene: TRBV7-8; CDR3nt: TGTGCCAGCAGCTCTGCTAGCGGGAGCTCCTACGAGCAGTACTTC; CDR3aa: CASSSASGSSYEQYF
abundance: .; j_gene: TRBJ2-7; d_gene: TRBD2; len: 14; v_gene: TRBV19; CDR3nt: TGTGCCAGTAGTGTAGCGGGAGCCTCCTACGAGCAGTACTTC; CDR3aa: CASSVAGASYEQYF
abundance: .; j_gene: TRBJ1-4; d_gene: .; len: 14; v_gene: TRBV28; CDR3nt: TGTGCCAGCAGTCCCGGGACACCGAATGAAAAACTGTTTTTT; CDR3aa: CASSPGTPNEKLFF
abundance: .; j_gene: TRBJ1-5; d_gene: TRBD1; len: 16; v_gene: TRBV19; CDR3nt: TGTGCCAGTAAGCAAGGTCCGGCAGGGGGAAATCAGCCCCAGCATTTT; CDR3aa: CASKQGPAGGNQPQHF
abundance: .; j_gene: TRBJ2-1; d_gene: .; len: 13; v_gene: TRBV25-1; CDR3nt: TGTGCCAGCAGCGACCCCGAACTAGGGGAGCAGTTCTTC; CDR3aa: CASSDPELGEQFF
abundance: .; j_gene: TRBJ2-7; d_gene: TRBD2; len: 15; v_gene: TRBV6-5; CDR3nt: TGTGCCAGCAGTTACTCGTCTAGCGGTACCTACGAGCAGTACTTC; CDR3aa: CASSYSSSGTYEQYF
abundance: once; j_gene: TRBJ1-2; d_gene: TRBD1; len: 14; v_gene: TRBV25-1; CDR3nt: TGTGCCAGCAGCTCTCGGACAGGGGACTATGGCTACACCTTC; CDR3aa: CASSSRTGDYGYTF
abundance: .; j_gene: TRBJ2-1; d_gene: TRBD2; len: 16; v_gene: TRBV4-2; CDR3nt: TGTGCCAGCAGCCAGGGACTAGCGGGAGGTGAGGATGAGCAGTTCTTC; CDR3aa: CASSQGLAGGEDEQFF
abundance: .; j_gene: TRBJ2-7; d_gene: TRBD1; len: 15; v_gene: TRBV6-5; CDR3nt: TGTGCCAGCTCCTCCTCCGGGACAGGTTCCTACGAGCAGTACTTC; CDR3aa: CASSSSGTGSYEQYF
abundance: .; j_gene: TRBJ1-2; d_gene: .; len: 13; v_gene: TRBV19; CDR3nt: TGTGCCAGTAGTATTGACAGTTACTATGGCTACACCTTC; CDR3aa: CASSIDSYYGYTF
abundance: .; j_gene: TRBJ2-1; d_gene: .; len: 16; v_gene: TRBV29-1; CDR3nt: TGCAGCGCAGACGTCTTCGAGCGTTACTCCTACAATGAGCAGTTCTTC; CDR3aa: CSADVFERYSYNEQFF
abundance: .; j_gene: TRBJ2-7; d_gene: .; len: 13; v_gene: TRBV30; CDR3nt: TGTGCCTGGAGTGTACGAGGGGTTGCAGAGCAGTACTTC; CDR3aa: CAWSVRGVAEQYF
abundance: .; j_gene: TRBJ2-7; d_gene: .; len: 18; v_gene: TRBV7-2; CDR3nt: TGTGCCAGCAGCTTAATGTCTGGGAGGTCAGGCCACCCCTACGAGCAGTACTTC; CDR3aa: CASSLMSGRSGHPYEQYF
abundance: .; j_gene: TRBJ2-2; d_gene: TRBD1; len: 15; v_gene: TRBV5-1; CDR3nt: TGCGCCAGCAGCTGGGGACAGGAGGACACCGGGGAGCTGTTTTTT; CDR3aa: CASSWGQEDTGELFF
abundance: .; j_gene: TRBJ2-7; d_gene: TRBD2; len: 14; v_gene: TRBV19; CDR3nt: TGTGCCAGTAGTATAGTTGGGGGGGCCTACGAGCAGTACTTC; CDR3aa: CASSIVGGAYEQYF
abundance: .; j_gene: TRBJ2-3; d_gene: TRBD2; len: 15; v_gene: TRBV7-9; CDR3nt: TGTGCCAGCAGCTCAGCGACTAGCGGGATAGATACGCAGTATTTT; CDR3aa: CASSSATSGIDTQYF
abundance: .; j_gene: TRBJ2-7; d_gene: .; len: 13; v_gene: TRBV13; CDR3nt: TGTGCCAGCAGCTCTCCCCATGCCTACGAGCAGTACTTC; CDR3aa: CASSSPHAYEQYF
abundance: .; j_gene: TRBJ2-7; d_gene: TRBD2; len: 15; v_gene: TRBV28; CDR3nt: TGCGCCAGCAGTTGGGGGAGGGCCCTTGGGAACGAGCAGTACTTC; CDR3aa: CASSWGRALGNEQYF
abundance: .; j_gene: TRBJ1-3; d_gene: .; len: 16; v_gene: TRBV7-3; CDR3nt: TGTGCCAGCAGGAAGGGGGGCGGAGACTCTGGAAACACCATATATTTT; CDR3aa: CASRKGGGDSGNTIYF
abundance: .; j_gene: TRBJ1-4; d_gene: .; len: 15; v_gene: TRBV7-2; CDR3nt: TGTGCCAGCAGCTTAGGAGGGGAGAGGGACGAAAAACTGTTTTTT; CDR3aa: CASSLGGERDEKLFF
abundance: .; j_gene: TRBJ2-2; d_gene: .; len: 15; v_gene: TRBV10-3; CDR3nt: TGTACCATCAGTCAGACAGGAGAGAACACCGGGGAGCTGTTTTTT; CDR3aa: CTISQTGENTGELFF
abundance: .; j_gene: TRBJ1-1; d_gene: .; len: 14; v_gene: TRBV25-1; CDR3nt: TGTGCCAGCAGTGAACTGGGAGGGGGAACTGAAGCTTTCTTT; CDR3aa: CASSELGGGTEAFF
abundance: .; j_gene: TRBJ2-1; d_gene: TRBD2; len: 16; v_gene: TRBV5-1; CDR3nt: TGCGCCAGCAGCTTGGCCAAAAGCGGGATGAGTTATGAGCAGTTCTTC; CDR3aa: CASSLAKSGMSYEQFF
abundance: few; j_gene: TRBJ1-1; d_gene: TRBD1; len: 14; v_gene: TRBV19; CDR3nt: TGTGCCAGTACCAGGACAGGGTTGAACACTGAAGCTTTCTTT; CDR3aa: CASTRTGLNTEAFF
abundance: .; j_gene: TRBJ2-3; d_gene: TRBD2; len: 14; v_gene: TRBV11-1; CDR3nt: TGTGCCAGCAGTCATATAGCGGGAGAAGATACGCAGTATTTT; CDR3aa: CASSHIAGEDTQYF
abundance: .; j_gene: TRBJ2-2; d_gene: TRBD2; len: 18; v_gene: TRBV4-3; CDR3nt: TGCGCCAGCAGCCCTAGACTAGCGGGAGTGGCGAACACCGGGGAGCTGTTTTTT; CDR3aa: CASSPRLAGVANTGELFF
abundance: .; j_gene: TRBJ2-7; d_gene: .; len: 14; v_gene: TRBV4-2; CDR3nt: TGTGCCAGCAGCCAAGGACCTAGCTCCTACGAGCAGTACTTC; CDR3aa: CASSQGPSSYEQYF
abundance: once; j_gene: TRBJ2-7; d_gene: TRBD2; len: 20; v_gene: TRBV15; CDR3nt: TGTGCCACCAGCAGAGCTCATTCCCTAGCGGGAGAGAAGGGGTCCTACGAGCAGTACTTC; CDR3aa: CATSRAHSLAGEKGSYEQYF
abundance: .; j_gene: TRBJ2-3; d_gene: TRBD2; len: 17; v_gene: TRBV25-1; CDR3nt: TGTGCCAGCAGTGCCCGACTAGCGGGAGGGCGGACAGATACGCAGTATTTT; CDR3aa: CASSARLAGGRTDTQYF
abundance: .; j_gene: TRBJ2-5; d_gene: .; len: 17; v_gene: TRBV7-3; CDR3nt: TGTGCCAGCAGCTTACTACAGGGTTCGCCGGGAAGAGAGACCCAGTACTTC; CDR3aa: CASSLLQGSPGRETQYF
abundance: .; j_gene: TRBJ2-3; d_gene: .; len: 15; v_gene: TRBV19; CDR3nt: TGTGCCAGTAGTACGCGGGCAGGGAGCACAGATACGCAGTATTTT; CDR3aa: CASSTRAGSTDTQYF
abundance: .; j_gene: TRBJ2-6; d_gene: TRBD2; len: 17; v_gene: TRBV18; CDR3nt: TGTGCCAGCTCACCACTAGCGGGAGACACTGGGGCCAACGTCCTGACTTTC; CDR3aa: CASSPLAGDTGANVLTF
abundance: .; j_gene: TRBJ2-4; d_gene: .; len: 14; v_gene: TRBV6-6; CDR3nt: TGTGCCAGCAGCTCCGACGGGACCAAAAACATTCAGTACTTC; CDR3aa: CASSSDGTKNIQYF
abundance: .; j_gene: TRBJ2-3; d_gene: .; len: 15; v_gene: TRBV18; CDR3nt: TGTGCCAGCTCACCGCCTAGGAGCCTAACAGATACGCAGTATTTT; CDR3aa: CASSPPRSLTDTQYF
abundance: .; j_gene: TRBJ1-4; d_gene: .; len: 16; v_gene: TRBV4-3; CDR3nt: TGCGCCAGCAGCCAAGATGTTCGAGGACATGAGGAAAAACTGTTTTTT; CDR3aa: CASSQDVRGHEEKLFF
abundance: .; j_gene: TRBJ2-5; d_gene: .; len: 14; v_gene: TRBV28; CDR3nt: TGTGCCAGCGGGTCGGCGGGTTCAGGGGAGACCCAGTACTTC; CDR3aa: CASGSAGSGETQYF
abundance: .; j_gene: TRBJ2-3; d_gene: TRBD2; len: 14; v_gene: TRBV5-1; CDR3nt: TGCGCCAGCAGCTTACTAGCGGGAGCAGATACGCAGTATTTT; CDR3aa: CASSLLAGADTQYF
abundance: .; j_gene: TRBJ2-5; d_gene: .; len: 16; v_gene: TRBV5-8; CDR3nt: TGTGCCAGCAGCTTGGTTTGGGGGACCACACAAGAGACCCAGTACTTC; CDR3aa: CASSLVWGTTQETQYF
abundance: .; j_gene: TRBJ2-1; d_gene: .; len: 17; v_gene: TRBV4-1; CDR3nt: TGCGCCAGCAGCCAAGAGCCGGGCAGGAGCTCCTACAATGAGCAGTTCTTC; CDR3aa: CASSQEPGRSSYNEQFF
abundance: .; j_gene: TRBJ1-3; d_gene: TRBD1; len: 16; v_gene: TRBV28; CDR3nt: TGTGCCAGCAGCACCCCCCAAACAGGGGGCGTAAACACCATATATTTT; CDR3aa: CASSTPQTGGVNTIYF
abundance: .; j_gene: TRBJ1-5; d_gene: .; len: 13; v_gene: TRBV28; CDR3nt: TGTGCCAGCATCCCCGGGCTAGGTCAGCCCCAGCATTTT; CDR3aa: CASIPGLGQPQHF
abundance: .; j_gene: TRBJ1-6; d_gene: TRBD1; len: 16; v_gene: TRBV2; CDR3nt: TGTGCCAGCAGTGAAGCCGGGCAGGGGGCTTGGTCACCCCTCCACTTT; CDR3aa: CASSEAGQGAWSPLHF
abundance: .; j_gene: TRBJ2-6; d_gene: .; len: 15; v_gene: TRBV2; CDR3nt: TGTGCCAGCAGCGATCTTCGCTCTGGGGCCAACGTCCTGACTTTC; CDR3aa: CASSDLRSGANVLTF
abundance: .; j_gene: TRBJ1-5; d_gene: .; len: 15; v_gene: TRBV15; CDR3nt: TGTGCCACCAGCAGAGTGGGGGGCGGCAAGCAGCCCCAGCATTTT; CDR3aa: CATSRVGGGKQPQHF
abundance: .; j_gene: TRBJ2-3; d_gene: .; len: 16; v_gene: TRBV7-8; CDR3nt: TGTGCCAGCAGCTTAGCTATTATTGGCGGCACAGATACGCAGTATTTT; CDR3aa: CASSLAIIGGTDTQYF
abundance: .; j_gene: TRBJ1-2; d_gene: TRBD1; len: 14; v_gene: TRBV28; CDR3nt: TGTGCCAGCAGTTTTTCACAGGGGCTGAATGGCTACACCTTC; CDR3aa: CASSFSQGLNGYTF
abundance: .; j_gene: TRBJ2-7; d_gene: TRBD2; len: 14; v_gene: TRBV7-8; CDR3nt: TGTGCCAGCAGCTTGGGACTAGCGGCCTACGAGCAGTACTTC; CDR3aa: CASSLGLAAYEQYF
abundance: .; j_gene: TRBJ2-7; d_gene: .; len: 14; v_gene: TRBV6-6; CDR3nt: TGTGCCAGCAGTTACGATCGGGACGACTACGAGCAGTACTTC; CDR3aa: CASSYDRDDYEQYF
abundance: .; j_gene: TRBJ1-4; d_gene: TRBD1; len: 12; v_gene: TRBV28; CDR3nt: TGTGCCAGCGGGACAGGGGGCGAAAAACTGTTTTTT; CDR3aa: CASGTGGEKLFF
abundance: .; j_gene: TRBJ2-1; d_gene: TRBD2; len: 16; v_gene: TRBV4-2; CDR3nt: TGTGCCAGCAGCCAAGTGGGACTAGCGGGATACAATGAGCAGTTCTTC; CDR3aa: CASSQVGLAGYNEQFF
abundance: .; j_gene: TRBJ2-1; d_gene: TRBD2; len: 16; v_gene: TRBV30; CDR3nt: TGTGCCTGGGCCGCTAAGAGCGGGAGGGCGTGGAATGAGCAGTTCTTC; CDR3aa: CAWAAKSGRAWNEQFF
abundance: .; j_gene: TRBJ1-6; d_gene: .; len: 15; v_gene: TRBV4-1; CDR3nt: TGCGCCAGCAACGGGGGGGACTTCTATAATTCACCCCTCCACTTT; CDR3aa: CASNGGDFYNSPLHF